One sample yielded the 15 T cell receptor beta chains listed below, sequenced in a study of T-cell reconstitution after alpha-beta-depleted transplantation in children. A TCRbeta library incorporating unique molecular identifiers was prepared. TCRdb re-called the PCR reads through MiXCR, storing one row per CDR3 protein. The sample lists some 440,000 distinct CDR3 sequences; around 15% were seen once. The input for sequencing was PBMCs, mostly from graft donor cells, taken 360 days after TCRalphabeta/CD19-depleted stem cell transplant. All receptors derive from a boy under two years old who had a stem cell transplant for Wiskott-Aldrich syndrome, so the T cells may come from the graft donor.

The genes are TRBV29-1 and TRBJ2-1; TRBD1 agrees at 7 bases. V was clipped by 6 bases and J by 3 bases; unmatched bases: 8. CDR3 length: 14 amino acids. The germline gives CDR1 SQVTM, CDR2 ANQGSEA. DNA for the CDR3: TGCAGCGTCCGATCGGGACAGTTCTACAATGAGCAGTTCTTC. Encoded protein: CSVRSGQFYNEQFF.

The CDR3 DNA sequence: TGTGCCAGCAGTCACAGGGAAGGGGGCTACACCTTC. Amino acids: CASSHREGGYTF. The genes are TRBV12-3 or TRBV12-4 and TRBJ1-2, with D perhaps TRBD1 (6 bases). The CDR3 extends over 12 amino acids. Trimming left V 5 bases short and J 8 bases short, with 12 bases between.

The rearrangement links TRBV10-1 to TRBJ2-3; TRBD2 matches at 7 bases. CDR1 is WNHNN and CDR2 is SYGVQD in the germline V gene (reference sequence). This CDR3 is built from 13 residues. Losses at the gene ends were 0 bases for V and 13 bases for J; bases not matched to a gene: 7. CDR3 loop: CASSESYRRGEYF. CDR3 coding DNA: TGCGCCAGCAGTGAGTCGTATCGACGGGGGGAGTATTTT.

This clonotype was seen a handful of times. The V gene is TRBV5-1, the J gene TRBJ2-2, with TRBD2 matching over 8 bases. V lost 2 bases to trimming and J lost 3 bases; unmatched junction nucleotides: 3. The CDR3 has 15 amino acids. Germline V gene sequence: CDR1 SGHRS, CDR2 YFSETQ. The CDR3 region is CASSFPAGDTGELFF. For the CDR3, the DNA is TGCGCCAGCAGCTTTCCAGCGGGAGACACCGGGGAGCTGTTTTTT. Supplemented by reference TRBV5-1 and TRBJ2-2, the full variable domain reads KAGVTQTPRYLIKTRGQQVTLSCSPISGHRSVSWYQQTPGQGLQFLFEYFSETQRNKGNFPGRFSGRQFSNSRSEMNVSTLELGDSALYLCASSFPAGDTGELFFGEGSRLTVL.

This clonotype was counted a few times. The chain is built from TRBV6-4 and TRBJ2-3, with D perhaps TRBD2 (6 bases). Per the germline V gene, CDR1 is MRHNA and CDR2 is SNTAGT. This CDR3 is 15 amino acids long. Between the trimmed V and J ends, which lost 5 bases and 4 bases, there was a span of 16 bases. CDR3 sequence: CASSPTGSGADTQYF. CDR3 in DNA: TGTGCCAGCAGTCCCACAGGATCGGGGGCAGATACGCAGTATTTT.

This chain connects TRBV5-5 to TRBJ1-3; 7 bases are shared with TRBD1. The V segment lost 2 bases and the J segment 4 bases; nucleotides outside the gene matches: 6. Germline assignment: CDR1 SGHKS and CDR2 YYEKEE (reference sequence). CDR3 length: 15 amino acids. CDR3 in DNA: TGTGCCAGCAGCTTTTCCGGGACAGCAGGAAACACCATATATTTT. Encoded protein: CASSFSGTAGNTIYF. The full variable domain, in which reference TRBV5-5 and TRBJ1-3 provide the parts outside the CDR3, is DAGVTQSPTHLIKTRGQQVTLRCSPISGHKSVSWYQQVLGQGPQFIFQYYEKEERGRGNFPDRFSARQFPNYSSELNVNALLLGDSALYLCASSFSGTAGNTIYFGEGSWLTVV.

This clonotype was seen ten or more times. J is TRBJ2-7 and V is TRBV6-5; TRBD2 matches 7 bases. CDR3 size: 13 residues. The J segment lost 4 bases and the V segment lost 6 bases, leaving 6 bases of the junction unmatched. Per germline, CDR1 MNHEY and CDR2 SVGAGI. CDR3 loop: CASSYAGGYEQYF. The CDR3 region has the DNA TGTGCCAGCAGCTACGCCGGGGGGTACGAGCAGTACTTC.

The chain carries TRBV7-8 and TRBJ2-1, with TRBD2 identical over 12 bases. V dropped 5 bases and J dropped 7; count of bases not matched to a gene: 9. Germline V CDR1 and CDR2: SGHVS, FQNEAQ. CDR3 size: 16 residues. The CDR3 loop is CASSRDGLAGLNEQFF. The DNA of the CDR3 is TGTGCCAGCAGCCGTGATGGACTAGCGGGATTGAATGAGCAGTTCTTC.

This clonotype was picked up a small number of times. The rearrangement joins TRBV7-8 to TRBJ1-3, with 9 bases identical to TRBD1. Germline assignment: CDR1 SGHVS and CDR2 FQNEAQ. V lost 5 bases and J lost 4; bases outside the gene matches: 9. The CDR3 sequence is 16 residues long. As DNA, the CDR3 is TGTGCCAGCAGCGGCCTTGGGACAGGGCGAGGAAACACCATATATTTT. The encoded protein is CASSGLGTGRGNTIYF. Full variable domain (remainder filled in from reference TRBV7-8 and TRBJ1-3): GAGVSQSPRYKVAKRGQDVALRCDPISGHVSLFWYQQALGQGPEFLTYFQNEAQLDKSGLPSDRFFAERPEGSVSTLKIQRTQQEDSAVYLCASSGLGTGRGNTIYFGEGSWLTVV.

J is TRBJ2-5 and V is TRBV27; TRBD2 agrees at 11 bases. Trimming cost V 5 bases and J 7 bases; bases outside gene matches: 6. This CDR3 spans 14 amino acids. Per the germline V gene, CDR1 is MNHEY and CDR2 is SMNVEV (reference sequence). The CDR3 DNA reads as TGTGCCAGCAGTCTAGCGGGGGGCTGTGGGACCCAGTACTTC. Residues: CASSLAGGCGTQYF.

This clonotype was detected a few times. This sequence joins TRBV6-5 and TRBJ2-7, with 10 bases lining up with TRBD1. Germline V lookup: CDR1 MNHEY, CDR2 SVGAGI. V was clipped by 5 bases and J by 3 bases; unmatched bases: 7. This CDR3 region has 15 residues. The DNA of the CDR3 is TGTGCCAGCAGTACTACCGGGACAGGGGACTACGAGCAGTACTTC. It is translated as CASSTTGTGDYEQYF.

This rearrangement joins TRBV4-1 to TRBJ1-1, with TRBD1 matching 9 bases. The J segment lost 3 bases and the V segment lost 3 bases, leaving 5 bases of the junction unmatched. Per the germline V gene, CDR1 is MGHRA and CDR2 is YSYEKL. The CDR3 runs to 15 residues. The DNA of the CDR3 is TGCGCCAGCAGCCATGGGACAGGGTGGGACACTGAAGCTTTCTTT. It encodes CASSHGTGWDTEAFF.

In its sample, this clonotype was seen many times. This chain connects TRBV5-1 to TRBJ2-1; D is unclear. The CDR3 totals 14 residues. Germline V gene lookup returns CDR1 SGHRS and CDR2 YFSETQ. With 2 bases removed from V and 0 bases from J, the gap between germline ends came to 6 bases. CDR3 protein: CASSLRGSYNEQFF. The CDR3 DNA reads TGCGCCAGCAGCTTACGCGGCTCCTACAATGAGCAGTTCTTC. Variable domain in full (rest from reference TRBV5-1 and TRBJ2-1): KAGVTQTPRYLIKTRGQQVTLSCSPISGHRSVSWYQQTPGQGLQFLFEYFSETQRNKGNFPGRFSGRQFSNSRSEMNVSTLELGDSALYLCASSLRGSYNEQFFGPGTRLTVL.

The table lists this clonotype with a few counts. The chain has TRBV10-2 and TRBJ2-7; D remains ambiguous. Trimming removed 2 bases from V and 2 bases from J, with 10 bases in between. Germline V lookup: CDR1 WSHSY, CDR2 SAAADI. The CDR3 is 14 residues long. CDR3 nucleotides: TGCGCCAGCAGTGAGCGGGTAGCAGCCTACGAGCAGTACTTC. It yields the protein CASSERVAAYEQYF.

The J gene is TRBJ2-7, the V gene TRBV4-3; 8 bases are a match to TRBD1. The CDR3 has 13 amino acids. Looked up from germline, CDR1 is LGHNA and CDR2 is YSLEER. V gave up 2 bases and J gave up 6 bases; unmatched junction bases: 3. The CDR3, as DNA: TGCGCCAGCAGCCAACGGACAGGGCGCGAGCAGTACTTC. This encodes CASSQRTGREQYF.